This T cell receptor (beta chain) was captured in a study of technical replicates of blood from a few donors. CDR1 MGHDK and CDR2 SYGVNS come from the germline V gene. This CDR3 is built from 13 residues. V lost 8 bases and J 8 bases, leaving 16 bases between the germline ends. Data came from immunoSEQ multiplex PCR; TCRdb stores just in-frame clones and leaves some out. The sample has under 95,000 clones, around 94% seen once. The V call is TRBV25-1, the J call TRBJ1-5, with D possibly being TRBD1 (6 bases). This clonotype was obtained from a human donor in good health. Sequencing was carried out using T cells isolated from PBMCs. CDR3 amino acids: CASGMTGLEPQHF. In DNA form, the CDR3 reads TGTGCCAGCGGTATGACAGGTTTGGAGCCCCAGCATTTT.